One sample yielded the 9 T cell receptor beta chains listed below, sequenced in a study of preoperative IRX-2 immunotherapy in early breast cancer. Documented treatment: preoperative locoregional IRX-2 cytokine immunotherapy. Only in-frame clones appear in the TCRdb table, and some are missing; sequencing was by immunoSEQ multiplex PCR. There are under 30,000 clones in the sample; about 87% occur only once, and 25% to 35% lies in the top ten. The sample was tumor tissue, taken after IRX-2 immunotherapy. The receptors were sampled from a human donor with breast cancer.

CDR3 in DNA: TGTGCCAGCAACGACAGGGTGGAACAGCCCCAGCATTTT. It translates to CASNDRVEQPQHF. This chain uses TRBV6-6 with TRBJ1-5; 7 bases agree with TRBD1. CDR3 length equals 13 residues. V lost 7 bases, J lost 7 bases, and 7 bases stayed unmatched. Germline loops: CDR1 MNHNY, CDR2 SVGAGI (reference sequence).

V is TRBV29-1 and J is TRBJ1-1, with D unresolved. Per germline, CDR1 SQVTM and CDR2 ANQGSEA. The CDR3 runs to 13 residues. The V end lost 2 bases, the J end lost 0 bases, and 7 bases lay between the germline ends. The CDR3 loop reads CSVENRLNTEAFF. DNA for the CDR3: TGCAGCGTTGAAAACCGCCTGAACACTGAAGCTTTCTTT.

This clone was observed a single time. This chain connects TRBV9 to TRBJ1-3; tentative D call: TRBD1 (5 bases). Germline values: CDR1 SGDLS, CDR2 YYNGEE. Trimming stripped 4 bases from V and 5 bases from J, with 16 bases between. CDR3 length equals 15 residues. The CDR3 loop reads CASSLGGDSRNTIYF. CDR3 bases: TGTGCCAGCAGCTTGGGGGGGGATTCAAGAAACACCATATATTTT.

This CDR3 is CASSSTGGGGNTEAFF. CDR3 coding DNA: TGTGCCAGCAGCTCGACAGGGGGCGGGGGAAACACTGAAGCTTTCTTT. This chain links TRBV7-3 with TRBJ1-1, with 10 nucleotides matching TRBD1. The CDR3 spans 16 residues. Germline CDR1 reads SGHTA; CDR2 reads FQGTGA. J gave up 2 bases and V 4 bases, and 7 bases lay outside the gene matches.

The V and J genes are TRBV7-2 and TRBJ2-1; 8 nucleotides match TRBD2. This CDR3 comprises 16 residues. Germline trimming cut 4 bases from V and 2 bases from J; bases unmatched to any gene: 7. Germline V gene lookup returns CDR1 SGHTA and CDR2 FQGNSA. The CDR3 here is CASSSPGGGAYNEQFF. The CDR3 DNA reads TGTGCCAGCAGCTCCCCCGGGGGGGGAGCCTACAATGAGCAGTTCTTC.

The genes are TRBV9 and TRBJ1-6; TRBD1 might be the D (5 bases). Per germline, CDR1 SGDLS and CDR2 YYNGEE. V lost 3 bases and J lost 9, with 16 bases in between. This CDR3 has 15 amino acids. The CDR3 DNA reads as TGTGCCAGCAGCGCTAGCTATAGCGGGGGTTCACCCCTCCACTTT. It encodes CASSASYSGGSPLHF.

V is TRBV6-5 and J is TRBJ2-5; TRBD2 matches at 16 bases. Germline assignment: CDR1 MNHEY and CDR2 SVGAGI. Trimming removed 4 bases from V and 7 bases from J; junction bases left unmatched: 6. The CDR3 spans 16 residues. CDR3 bases: TGTGCCAGCAGTTCCGGGACTAGCGGGGGGGGTGTGACCCAGTACTTC. This translates into CASSSGTSGGGVTQYF.

The chain couples TRBV7-3 to TRBJ2-1; 11 bases align to TRBD2. The CDR3 is made up of 14 amino acids. Per the germline V gene, CDR1 is SGHTA and CDR2 is FQGTGA. Trimming removed 5 bases from V and 8 bases from J; junction bases left unmatched: 5. CDR3 amino acids: CASSISGGAYEQFF. The CDR3, as DNA: TGTGCCAGCAGCATTAGCGGGGGGGCCTATGAGCAGTTCTTC.

The J gene is TRBJ2-3, the V gene TRBV30, with 9 bases aligning to TRBD2. There are 14 residues in the CDR3. V lost 1 base and J lost 7; bases outside the gene matches: 6. Germline values: CDR1 GTSNPN, CDR2 SVGIG (reference sequence). The CDR3 nucleotides are TGTGCCTGGAGTGGAGCGGGGGGCCCCTATACGCAGTATTTT. Its protein is CAWSGAGGPYTQYF.